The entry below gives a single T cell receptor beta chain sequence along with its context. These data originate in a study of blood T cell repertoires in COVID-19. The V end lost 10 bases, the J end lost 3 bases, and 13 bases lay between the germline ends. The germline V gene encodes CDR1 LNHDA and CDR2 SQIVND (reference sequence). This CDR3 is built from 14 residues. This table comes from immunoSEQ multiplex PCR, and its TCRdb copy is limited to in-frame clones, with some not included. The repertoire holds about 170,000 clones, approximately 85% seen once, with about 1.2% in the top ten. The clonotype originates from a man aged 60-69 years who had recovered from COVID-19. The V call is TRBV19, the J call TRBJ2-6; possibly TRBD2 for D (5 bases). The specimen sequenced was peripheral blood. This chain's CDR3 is CATSRVDGANVLTF. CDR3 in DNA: TGTGCCACCTCGAGGGTGGATGGGGCCAACGTCCTGACTTTC. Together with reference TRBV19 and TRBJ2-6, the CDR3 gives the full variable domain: DGGITQSPKYLFRKEGQNVTLSCEQNLNHDAMYWYRQDPGQGLRLIYYSQIVNDFQKGDIAEGYSVSREKKESFPLTVTSAQKNPTAFYLCATSRVDGANVLTFGAGSRLTVL.